This T cell receptor (beta chain) comes out of a study of T cell responses to AZD1222 COVID-19 vaccine. Sequencing was performed with immunoSEQ multiplex PCR; in TCRdb, only in-frame clones are kept and a portion is missing. The sample comprises 65,000 to 85,000 clones, about four fifths of which are singletons, and over 12% rests with the top ten. There are 13 residues in the CDR3. The V end lost 6 bases, the J end lost 5 bases, and 13 bases lay between the germline ends. Per germline, CDR1 ENHRY and CDR2 SYGVKD. The receptor was derived from an adult who received the AZD1222 COVID-19 vaccine. This specimen was peripheral blood, taken 28 days after the second AZD1222 dose. The chain combines TRBV10-3 with TRBJ1-2, with D perhaps TRBD1 (6 bases). The CDR3 region is CAISAGTTYGYTF. The CDR3 DNA is TGTGCCATCAGCGCCGGGACAACTTATGGCTACACCTTC.